This T cell receptor beta chain was captured by sequencing in a study of shared clonotypes between healthy human individuals. Background on the study: Per-donor plates numbered three CD4 naive, three CD4 memory, two CD8 naive and one CD8 memory.

Everyone who donated was a Caucasian adult who lived in Nashville, Tennessee. CD45RA+ naive and CD45RA-negative memory subsets were separated from CD4+ cells. The CDR3 totals 17 residues. Per the germline V gene, CDR1 is GTSNPN and CDR2 is SVGIG (reference sequence). V lost 8 bases to trimming and J lost 0 bases; unmatched junction nucleotides: 15. Assay: immunoSEQ multiplex PCR; the TCRdb copy retains only in-frame clones and omits some. The data hold hundreds of thousands of clones, with approximately 73% observed a single time. The clonotype was recovered from a woman in her twenties or thirties in good health. Input material: memory CD4+ T cells sorted from blood. Noted subset: CD45RA-negative fraction. The chain employs TRBV30 and TRBJ2-1; 8 bases line up with TRBD2. Here the CDR3 DNA reads TGTGCCGCGTCTCATGCGGGGGGCCCTTACTCCTACAATGAGCAGTTCTTC. Protein: CAASHAGGPYSYNEQFF.